This T cell receptor beta chain was documented in a study of shared T cell receptors in the human thymus. Germline trimming cut 4 bases from V and 5 bases from J; bases unmatched to any gene: 5. Germline V gene sequence: CDR1 MGHRA, CDR2 YSYEKL. The CDR3 covers 15 residues. Here immunoSEQ multiplex PCR was the method, and the copy in TCRdb shows in-frame clones only, minus some. The data hold approximately 490,000 clones, with 75% to 80% observed a single time. These data were also reused for a study on human thymus T cells. This second study notes: Gene usage (both V and J) appeared biased in thymic and blood repertoires.

Sequencing was performed on thymocytes. The chain couples TRBV4-1 to TRBJ2-1; 10 bases align to TRBD2. The clonotype comes from a boy younger than two with a congenital heart defect. The CDR3 sequence is CASSRTSGLHNEQFF. DNA for the CDR3: TGCGCCAGCAGCCGGACTAGCGGACTCCACAATGAGCAGTTCTTC.